This is a list of T cell receptor beta chains from one sample in a study of T-cell reconstitution after alpha-beta-depleted transplantation in children. TCRdb redid the calling of the PCR reads with MiXCR, one entry per CDR3 protein. The table shows about 440,000 distinct CDR3 sequences, with 43% occurring only once. The sample here was PBMCs, taken before TCRalphabeta/CD19-depleted stem cell transplant. Every receptor here comes from a girl aged 2 to 10 with aplastic anemia, due to receive a stem cell transplant. Both conserved end residues are part of each CDR3. Fields, in order: CDR3 DNA, CDR3 protein, J gene, D gene, V gene, clone size. The D gene is left open where the match is weak. For some rows the clone size is stated as once, few or many, or as a class when expanded; others skip it.

cdr3_nt: TGCAGTGCCCTATCCGGGATAGGGGGCACTGAAGCTTTCTTT
cdr3_aa: CSALSGIGGTEAFF
j_call: TRBJ1-1
d_call: .
v_call: TRBV20-1
clone_size: many

cdr3_nt: TGTGCCAGCAGCCCCGGGTCTAGCGGGAGTCCCAATGAGCAGTTCTTC
cdr3_aa: CASSPGSSGSPNEQFF
j_call: TRBJ2-1
d_call: TRBD2
v_call: TRBV7-9
clone_size: many

cdr3_nt: TGTGCCAGCAGCCGGCGGACAGGAGGGGCCAATGAGCAGTTCTTC
cdr3_aa: CASSRRTGGANEQFF
j_call: TRBJ2-1
d_call: .
v_call: TRBV7-9
clone_size: few

cdr3_nt: TGCGCCAGCAGTGAGAGCGGCCTCTCCTACAATGAGCAGTTCTTC
cdr3_aa: CASSESGLSYNEQFF
j_call: TRBJ2-1
d_call: .
v_call: TRBV10-2
clone_size: many

cdr3_nt: TGTGCCAGCACCAACCAAGGGGTCCAAGAGACCCAGTACTTC
cdr3_aa: CASTNQGVQETQYF
j_call: TRBJ2-5
d_call: .
v_call: TRBV2
clone_size: .

cdr3_nt: TGTGCCAGCACAGAGTTCGCGGGAGGCGCAGATACGCAGTATTTT
cdr3_aa: CASTEFAGGADTQYF
j_call: TRBJ2-3
d_call: TRBD2
v_call: TRBV7-9
clone_size: many

cdr3_nt: TGTGCCAGCAGTTTATCCGACAATCAGCCCCAGCATTTT
cdr3_aa: CASSLSDNQPQHF
j_call: TRBJ1-5
d_call: .
v_call: TRBV12-3/TRBV12-4
clone_size: few

cdr3_nt: TGTGCCAGCAGTTACTCGATCAGCTCTGGAAACAGCATATATTTT
cdr3_aa: CASSYSISSGNSIYF
j_call: TRBJ1-3
d_call: .
v_call: TRBV6-5
clone_size: .

cdr3_nt: TGTGCCAGCAGATCGTACCTGGCGGTGACGGGGACCACAACGCAGTATTTT
cdr3_aa: CASRSYLAVTGTTTQYF
j_call: TRBJ2-3
d_call: .
v_call: TRBV7-9
clone_size: .

cdr3_nt: TGCAGTGCTAGGGCTAGACTGCTCAATGAGCAGTTCTTC
cdr3_aa: CSARARLLNEQFF
j_call: TRBJ2-1
d_call: .
v_call: TRBV20-1
clone_size: many

cdr3_nt: TGCGCCAGCAGCTCAGAGGGTGATCAGCCCCAGCATTTT
cdr3_aa: CASSSEGDQPQHF
j_call: TRBJ1-5
d_call: .
v_call: TRBV5-1
clone_size: many

cdr3_nt: TGCAGTGCCACTCGGACAGGCGGCAACAATCAGCCCCAGCATTTT
cdr3_aa: CSATRTGGNNQPQHF
j_call: TRBJ1-5
d_call: TRBD1
v_call: TRBV20-1
clone_size: few

cdr3_nt: TGCAGTGCTAGCTACTACGCCGCACGATACAATGAGCAGTTCTTC
cdr3_aa: CSASYYAARYNEQFF
j_call: TRBJ2-1
d_call: .
v_call: TRBV20-1
clone_size: many

cdr3_nt: TGTGCCAGCAGTTCCTACCGACGCAGCTATGAGCAGTACTTC
cdr3_aa: CASSSYRRSYEQYF
j_call: TRBJ2-7
d_call: .
v_call: TRBV28
clone_size: .

cdr3_nt: TGTGCCAGCAGTTACCCGGACAGGGGACTCGTCTCTGGGGCCAACGTCCTGACTTTC
cdr3_aa: CASSYPDRGLVSGANVLTF
j_call: TRBJ2-6
d_call: TRBD1
v_call: TRBV12-3/TRBV12-4
clone_size: .

cdr3_nt: TGTGCCAGCACCACGGCGGACTTTAATGAGCAGTTCTTC
cdr3_aa: CASTTADFNEQFF
j_call: TRBJ2-1
d_call: .
v_call: TRBV6-6
clone_size: few

cdr3_nt: TGCAGTGCTAGAGACGGACTAGCGGGATTGGGGGAGCTGTTTTTT
cdr3_aa: CSARDGLAGLGELFF
j_call: TRBJ2-2
d_call: TRBD2
v_call: TRBV20-1
clone_size: .

cdr3_nt: TGCAGTGCTAGAGCCGGGACCCCAGCGGTATTC
cdr3_aa: CSARAGTPAVF
j_call: TRBJ2-1
d_call: .
v_call: TRBV20-1
clone_size: .

cdr3_nt: TGCGCCAGCCGCCAGGACCCGAACACTGAAGCTTTCTTT
cdr3_aa: CASRQDPNTEAFF
j_call: TRBJ1-1
d_call: .
v_call: TRBV5-1
clone_size: few

cdr3_nt: TGTGCCAGCAGCGTACACTATCAAGAGACCCAGTACTTC
cdr3_aa: CASSVHYQETQYF
j_call: TRBJ2-5
d_call: .
v_call: TRBV9
clone_size: .

cdr3_nt: TGTGCCTGGAGTCTGGCAGGCGAGTATAGCAATCAGCCCCAGCATTTT
cdr3_aa: CAWSLAGEYSNQPQHF
j_call: TRBJ1-5
d_call: .
v_call: TRBV30
clone_size: .

cdr3_nt: TGCGCCAGCAGCTTGGCCACGGGGACCTTGAACACCGGGGAGCTGTTTTTT
cdr3_aa: CASSLATGTLNTGELFF
j_call: TRBJ2-2
d_call: .
v_call: TRBV5-1
clone_size: many

cdr3_nt: TGTGCCAGCAGTGAGCGGGGAAAAACCCCCAATGAGCAGTTCTTC
cdr3_aa: CASSERGKTPNEQFF
j_call: TRBJ2-1
d_call: .
v_call: TRBV2
clone_size: many

cdr3_nt: TGTGCCAGCAGCTTAGACTCTTATGAAAAACTGTTTTTT
cdr3_aa: CASSLDSYEKLFF
j_call: TRBJ1-4
d_call: .
v_call: TRBV7-9
clone_size: .

cdr3_nt: TGCAGTGCGACAGGGAGGTACGAGCAGTACTTC
cdr3_aa: CSATGRYEQYF
j_call: TRBJ2-7
d_call: .
v_call: TRBV20-1
clone_size: .

cdr3_nt: TGCAGCGCAGGGACCGGGACAGGGGGGGAGCAGTACTTC
cdr3_aa: CSAGTGTGGEQYF
j_call: TRBJ2-7
d_call: TRBD1
v_call: TRBV29-1
clone_size: few

cdr3_nt: TGTGCCACCAGCAGTCCAGGAGTCTATGGCTACACCTTC
cdr3_aa: CATSSPGVYGYTF
j_call: TRBJ1-2
d_call: .
v_call: TRBV15
clone_size: few

cdr3_nt: TGTGCCAGCTGGGGACAGGGGCACAATCAGCCCCAGCATTTT
cdr3_aa: CASWGQGHNQPQHF
j_call: TRBJ1-5
d_call: TRBD1
v_call: TRBV6-5
clone_size: .

cdr3_nt: TGCGCCAGCAGCTTGGCCGGCGGGAGGGCCGAGACCCAGTACTTC
cdr3_aa: CASSLAGGRAETQYF
j_call: TRBJ2-5
d_call: TRBD2
v_call: TRBV5-1
clone_size: .

cdr3_nt: TGTGCCTGGGCGTGGTCAGGGACCTACGAGCAGTACTTC
cdr3_aa: CAWAWSGTYEQYF
j_call: TRBJ2-7
d_call: .
v_call: TRBV30
clone_size: .

cdr3_nt: TGTGCCAGCAGCTGGACAGGGGTGAGGACTGAAGCTTTCTTT
cdr3_aa: CASSWTGVRTEAFF
j_call: TRBJ1-1
d_call: TRBD1
v_call: TRBV7-2
clone_size: .

cdr3_nt: TGCAGTGCTAGAGATTCCAGGCTAGCGAGATACAATGAGCAGTTCTTC
cdr3_aa: CSARDSRLARYNEQFF
j_call: TRBJ2-1
d_call: .
v_call: TRBV20-1
clone_size: .

cdr3_nt: TGCGCCAGCAGCTCGAGGGGGAGGGCGGTCTACGAGCAGTACTTC
cdr3_aa: CASSSRGRAVYEQYF
j_call: TRBJ2-7
d_call: .
v_call: TRBV10-2
clone_size: .

cdr3_nt: TGCGCCAGCAGCCTGCTAAATAGCGCCACCTACAATGAGCAGTTCTTC
cdr3_aa: CASSLLNSATYNEQFF
j_call: TRBJ2-1
d_call: .
v_call: TRBV5-1
clone_size: .

cdr3_nt: TGTGCCAGCAGCGCCCCCGGGGAAGTCCCAGATACGCAGTATTTT
cdr3_aa: CASSAPGEVPDTQYF
j_call: TRBJ2-3
d_call: .
v_call: TRBV11-1
clone_size: .

cdr3_nt: TGTGCCAGCAGCTCACTCGGACAGGTGAACACTGAAGCTTTCTTT
cdr3_aa: CASSSLGQVNTEAFF
j_call: TRBJ1-1
d_call: TRBD1
v_call: TRBV7-9
clone_size: .

cdr3_nt: TGTGCCAGCAGCTGGGGACTAGCGGGGGGGCCCGGTGAGCAGTTCTTC
cdr3_aa: CASSWGLAGGPGEQFF
j_call: TRBJ2-1
d_call: TRBD2
v_call: TRBV7-9
clone_size: .

cdr3_nt: TGTGCCAGCAGCTGGGGGTTCTCTGGGGCCAACGTCCTGACTTTC
cdr3_aa: CASSWGFSGANVLTF
j_call: TRBJ2-6
d_call: .
v_call: TRBV5-6
clone_size: many

cdr3_nt: TGCAGTCCTAGGGAGTACGAGCAGTACTTC
cdr3_aa: CSPREYEQYF
j_call: TRBJ2-7
d_call: .
v_call: TRBV20-1
clone_size: .

cdr3_nt: TGTGCCTGGACGCGAGGGAGATCTAGCACAGATACGCAGTATTTT
cdr3_aa: CAWTRGRSSTDTQYF
j_call: TRBJ2-3
d_call: .
v_call: TRBV30
clone_size: .

cdr3_nt: TGTGCCAGCAGCCAGGGACTAGCGGGAACTGATGAGCAGTTCTTC
cdr3_aa: CASSQGLAGTDEQFF
j_call: TRBJ2-1
d_call: TRBD2
v_call: TRBV3-1
clone_size: many

cdr3_nt: TGTGCCAGCAGTTATGGGGGGCGTCATACAGATACGCAGTATTTT
cdr3_aa: CASSYGGRHTDTQYF
j_call: TRBJ2-3
d_call: .
v_call: TRBV6-5
clone_size: .

cdr3_nt: TGCAGCGTCCGTCCTAAAACCGGGGAGCTGTTTTTT
cdr3_aa: CSVRPKTGELFF
j_call: TRBJ2-2
d_call: .
v_call: TRBV29-1
clone_size: many

cdr3_nt: TGTGCCAGCAGCGGGTACTATAGCGTGAGCTCCTACAATGAGCAGTTCTTC
cdr3_aa: CASSGYYSVSSYNEQFF
j_call: TRBJ2-1
d_call: .
v_call: TRBV7-6
clone_size: few

cdr3_nt: TGTGCCAGCAGTTCACTGGACAGGTCCTACGAGCAGTACTTC
cdr3_aa: CASSSLDRSYEQYF
j_call: TRBJ2-7
d_call: TRBD1
v_call: TRBV28
clone_size: .